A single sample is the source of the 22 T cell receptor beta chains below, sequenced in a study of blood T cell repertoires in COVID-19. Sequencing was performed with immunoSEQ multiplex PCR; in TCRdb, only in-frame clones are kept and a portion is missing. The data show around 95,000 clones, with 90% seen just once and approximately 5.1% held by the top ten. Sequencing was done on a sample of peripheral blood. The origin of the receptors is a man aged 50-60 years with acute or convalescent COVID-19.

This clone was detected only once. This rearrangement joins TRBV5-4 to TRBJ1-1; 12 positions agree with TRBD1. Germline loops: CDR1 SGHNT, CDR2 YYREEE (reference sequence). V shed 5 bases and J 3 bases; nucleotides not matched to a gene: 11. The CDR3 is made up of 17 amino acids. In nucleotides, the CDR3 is TGTGCCAGCAGGCCGCCGGGACAGGGGGCTTGGGACACTGAAGCTTTCTTT. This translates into CASRPPGQGAWDTEAFF.

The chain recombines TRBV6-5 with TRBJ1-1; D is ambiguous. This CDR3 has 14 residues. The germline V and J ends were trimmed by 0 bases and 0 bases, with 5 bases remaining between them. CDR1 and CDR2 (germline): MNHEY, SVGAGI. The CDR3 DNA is TGTGCCAGCAGTTACTCAGCGTTGAACACTGAAGCTTTCTTT. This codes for CASSYSALNTEAFF.

CDR3 nucleotides: TGTGCCAGCAGCTTGGGACTAATGAACACTGAAGCTTTCTTT. This gives the protein CASSLGLMNTEAFF. V usage is TRBV5-6 and J usage is TRBJ1-1; D gene ambiguous. Germline lookup yields CDR1 SGHDT and CDR2 YYEEEE. The CDR3 has 14 amino acids. V lost 0 bases, J lost 0 bases, and 6 bases lay in between.

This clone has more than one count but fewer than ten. In DNA, the CDR3 is TGTGCCAGCAGCAAACCAGGGCAGGTTTCACCCCTCCACTTT. Amino acid sequence: CASSKPGQVSPLHF. The chain has TRBV21-1 and TRBJ1-6; no check of the table's D call, TRBD1, against the DNA was made. TRBV21-1 is a documented pseudogene. CDR3 size: 14 residues.

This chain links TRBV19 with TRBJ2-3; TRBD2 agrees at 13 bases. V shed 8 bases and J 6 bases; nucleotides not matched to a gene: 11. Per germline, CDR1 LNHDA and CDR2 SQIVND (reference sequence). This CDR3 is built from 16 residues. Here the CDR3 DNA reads TGTGCCAGTCGGGAAGACACTAGCGGGAGGGTGGATACGCAGTATTTT. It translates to CASREDTSGRVDTQYF.

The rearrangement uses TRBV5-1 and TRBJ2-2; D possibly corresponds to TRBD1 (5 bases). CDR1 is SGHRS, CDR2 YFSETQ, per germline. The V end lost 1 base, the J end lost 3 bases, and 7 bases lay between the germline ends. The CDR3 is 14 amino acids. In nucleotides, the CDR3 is TGCGCCAGCAGCTTGTTAGGGGACACCGGGGAGCTGTTTTTT. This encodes CASSLLGDTGELFF.

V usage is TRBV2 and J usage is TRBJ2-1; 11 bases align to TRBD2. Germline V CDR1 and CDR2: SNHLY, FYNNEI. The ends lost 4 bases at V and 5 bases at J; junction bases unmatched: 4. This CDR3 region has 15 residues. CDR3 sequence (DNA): TGTGCCAGCAGTGTGAGACTAGCGGGAAACAATGAGCAGTTCTTC. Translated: CASSVRLAGNNEQFF. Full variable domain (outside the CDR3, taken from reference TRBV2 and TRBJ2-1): EPEVTQTPSHQVTQMGQEVILRCVPISNHLYFYWYRQILGQKVEFLVSFYNNEISEKSEIFDDQFSVERPDGSNFTLKIRSTKLEDSAMYFCASSVRLAGNNEQFFGPGTRLTVL.

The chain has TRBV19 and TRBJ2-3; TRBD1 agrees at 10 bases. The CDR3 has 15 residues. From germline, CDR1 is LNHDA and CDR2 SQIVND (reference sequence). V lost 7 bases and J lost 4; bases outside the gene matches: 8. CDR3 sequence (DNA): TGTGCCAGTAAAGGGGACAGGGGATTCGCAGATACGCAGTATTTT. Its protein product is CASKGDRGFADTQYF.

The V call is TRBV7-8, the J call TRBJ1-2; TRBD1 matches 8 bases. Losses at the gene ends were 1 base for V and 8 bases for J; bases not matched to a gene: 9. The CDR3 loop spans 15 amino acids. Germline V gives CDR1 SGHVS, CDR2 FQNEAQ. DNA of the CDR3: TGTGCCAGCAGCTTAGGAAGGACAGGGACTGGCGGCTACACCTTC. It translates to CASSLGRTGTGGYTF.

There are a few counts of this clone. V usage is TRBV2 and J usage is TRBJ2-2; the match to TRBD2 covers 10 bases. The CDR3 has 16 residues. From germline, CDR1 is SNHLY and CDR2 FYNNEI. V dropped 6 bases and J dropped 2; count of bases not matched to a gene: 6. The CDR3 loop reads CASSTTSGINTGELFF. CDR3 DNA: TGTGCCAGCAGCACCACTAGCGGGATTAACACCGGGGAGCTGTTTTTT.

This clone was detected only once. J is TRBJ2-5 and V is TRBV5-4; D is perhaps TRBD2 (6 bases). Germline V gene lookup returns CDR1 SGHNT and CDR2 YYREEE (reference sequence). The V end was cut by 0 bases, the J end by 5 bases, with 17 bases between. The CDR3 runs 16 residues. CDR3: CASSLAGSDVRETQYF. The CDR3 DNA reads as TGTGCCAGCAGCTTGGCCGGGAGCGACGTACGGGAGACCCAGTACTTC.

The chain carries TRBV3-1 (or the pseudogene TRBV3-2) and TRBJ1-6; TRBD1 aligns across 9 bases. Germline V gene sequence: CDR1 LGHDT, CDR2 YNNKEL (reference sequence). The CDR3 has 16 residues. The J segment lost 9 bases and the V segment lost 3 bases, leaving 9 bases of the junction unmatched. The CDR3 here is CASSQRTGVQGSPLHF. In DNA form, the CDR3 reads TGTGCCAGCAGCCAGCGGACAGGGGTTCAAGGTTCACCCCTCCACTTT.

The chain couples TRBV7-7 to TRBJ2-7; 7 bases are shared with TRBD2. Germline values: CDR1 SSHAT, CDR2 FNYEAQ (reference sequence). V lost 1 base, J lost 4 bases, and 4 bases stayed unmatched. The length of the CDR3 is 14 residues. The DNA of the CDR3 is TGTGCCAGCAGCTTAGGCGGCGGGAGTTACGAGCAGTACTTC. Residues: CASSLGGGSYEQYF.

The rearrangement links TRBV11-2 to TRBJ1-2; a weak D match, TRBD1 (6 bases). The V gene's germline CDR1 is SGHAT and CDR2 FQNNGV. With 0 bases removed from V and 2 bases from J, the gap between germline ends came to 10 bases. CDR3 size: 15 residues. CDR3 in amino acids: CASSLDYDRNYGYTF. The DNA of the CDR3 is TGTGCCAGCAGCTTAGATTATGACAGGAACTATGGCTACACCTTC.

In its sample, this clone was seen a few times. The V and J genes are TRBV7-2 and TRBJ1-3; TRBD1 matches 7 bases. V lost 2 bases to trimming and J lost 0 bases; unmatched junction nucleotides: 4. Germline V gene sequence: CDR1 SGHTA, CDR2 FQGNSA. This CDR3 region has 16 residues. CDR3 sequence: CASSLIQGFSGNTIYF. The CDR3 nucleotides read TGTGCCAGCAGCTTAATACAGGGGTTCTCTGGAAACACCATATATTTT.

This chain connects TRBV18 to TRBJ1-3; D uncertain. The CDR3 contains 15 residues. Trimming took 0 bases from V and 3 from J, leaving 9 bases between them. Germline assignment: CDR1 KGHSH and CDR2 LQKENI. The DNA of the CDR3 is TGTGCCAGCTCACCACCCTCGCAGGTTGGAAACACCATATATTTT. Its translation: CASSPPSQVGNTIYF.

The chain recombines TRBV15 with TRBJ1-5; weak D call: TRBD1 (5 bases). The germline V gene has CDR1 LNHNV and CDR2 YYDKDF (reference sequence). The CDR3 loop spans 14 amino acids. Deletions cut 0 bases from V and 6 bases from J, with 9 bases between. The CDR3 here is CATSRETGAQPQHF. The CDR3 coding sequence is TGTGCCACCAGCAGAGAAACAGGCGCTCAGCCCCAGCATTTT.

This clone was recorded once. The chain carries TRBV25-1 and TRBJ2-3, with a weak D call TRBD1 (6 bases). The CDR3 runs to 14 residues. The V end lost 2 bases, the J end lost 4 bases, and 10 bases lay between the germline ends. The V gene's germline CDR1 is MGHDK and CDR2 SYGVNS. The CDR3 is CASSELRTADTQYF. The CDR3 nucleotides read TGTGCCAGCAGTGAACTCAGGACAGCAGATACGCAGTATTTT.

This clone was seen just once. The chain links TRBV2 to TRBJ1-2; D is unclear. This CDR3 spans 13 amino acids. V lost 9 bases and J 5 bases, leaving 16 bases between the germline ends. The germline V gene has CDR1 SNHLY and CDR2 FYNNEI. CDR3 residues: CASSPDIGYGYTF. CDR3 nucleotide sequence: TGTGCCAGTTCCCCAGACATCGGTTATGGCTACACCTTC.

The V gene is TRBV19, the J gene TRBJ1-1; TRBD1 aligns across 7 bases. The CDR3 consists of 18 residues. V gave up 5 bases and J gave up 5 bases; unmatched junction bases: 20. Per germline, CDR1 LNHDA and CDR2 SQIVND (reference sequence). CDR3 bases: TGTGCCAGTAGTCTCCCCCCGATCGGGACAGAGGGGCTGACTGAAGCTTTCTTT. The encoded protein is CASSLPPIGTEGLTEAFF.

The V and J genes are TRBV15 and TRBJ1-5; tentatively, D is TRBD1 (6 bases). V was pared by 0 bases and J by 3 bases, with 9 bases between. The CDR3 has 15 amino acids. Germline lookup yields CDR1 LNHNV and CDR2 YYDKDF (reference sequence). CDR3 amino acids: CATSRELGANQPQHF. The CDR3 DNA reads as TGTGCCACCAGCAGAGAGCTGGGGGCCAATCAGCCCCAGCATTTT.

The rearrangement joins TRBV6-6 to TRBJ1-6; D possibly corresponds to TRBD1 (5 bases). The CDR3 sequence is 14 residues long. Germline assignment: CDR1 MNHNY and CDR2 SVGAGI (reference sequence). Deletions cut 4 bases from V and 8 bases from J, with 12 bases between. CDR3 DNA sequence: TGTGCCAGCAGTTCTACAGGCCGGGATTCACCCCTCCACTTT. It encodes CASSSTGRDSPLHF.